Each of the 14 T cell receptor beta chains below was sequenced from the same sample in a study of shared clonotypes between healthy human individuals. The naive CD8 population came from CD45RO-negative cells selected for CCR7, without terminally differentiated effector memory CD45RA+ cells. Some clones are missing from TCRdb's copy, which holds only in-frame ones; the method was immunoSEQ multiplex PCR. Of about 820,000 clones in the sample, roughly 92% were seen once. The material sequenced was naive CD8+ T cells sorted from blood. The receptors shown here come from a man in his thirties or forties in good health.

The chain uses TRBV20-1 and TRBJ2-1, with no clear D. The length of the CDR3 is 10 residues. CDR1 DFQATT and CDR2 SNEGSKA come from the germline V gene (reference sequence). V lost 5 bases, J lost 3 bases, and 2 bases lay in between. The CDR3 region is CSAYYNEQFF. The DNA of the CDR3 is TGCAGTGCTTACTACAATGAGCAGTTCTTC.

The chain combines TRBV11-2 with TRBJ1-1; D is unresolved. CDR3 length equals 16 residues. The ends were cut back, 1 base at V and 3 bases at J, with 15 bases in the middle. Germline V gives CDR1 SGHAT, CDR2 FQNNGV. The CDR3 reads CASSLVRAAGDTEAFF. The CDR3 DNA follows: TGTGCCAGCAGCTTAGTGAGGGCAGCTGGTGACACTGAAGCTTTCTTT. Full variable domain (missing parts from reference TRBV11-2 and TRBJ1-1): EAGVAQSPRYKIIEKRQSVAFWCNPISGHATLYWYQQILGQGPKLLIQFQNNGVVDDSQLPKDRFSAERLKGVDSTLKIQPAKLEDSAVYLCASSLVRAAGDTEAFFGQGTRLTVV.

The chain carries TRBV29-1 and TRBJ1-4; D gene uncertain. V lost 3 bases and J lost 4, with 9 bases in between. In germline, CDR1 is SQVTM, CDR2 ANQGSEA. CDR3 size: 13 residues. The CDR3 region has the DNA TGCAGCGTTGACGGCGGGAATAATGAAAAACTGTTTTTT. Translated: CSVDGGNNEKLFF. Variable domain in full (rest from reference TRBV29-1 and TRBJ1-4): SAVISQKPSRDICQRGTSLTIQCQVDSQVTMMFWYRQQPGQSLTLIATANQGSEATYESGFVIDKFPISRPNLTFSTLTVSNMSPEDSSIYLCSVDGGNNEKLFFGSGTQLSVL.

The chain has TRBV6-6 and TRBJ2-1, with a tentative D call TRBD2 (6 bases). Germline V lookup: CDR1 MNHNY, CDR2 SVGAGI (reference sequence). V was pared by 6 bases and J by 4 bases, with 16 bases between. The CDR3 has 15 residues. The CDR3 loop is CASRKLADVYNEQFF. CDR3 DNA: TGTGCCAGCAGGAAACTAGCAGACGTTTACAATGAGCAGTTCTTC.

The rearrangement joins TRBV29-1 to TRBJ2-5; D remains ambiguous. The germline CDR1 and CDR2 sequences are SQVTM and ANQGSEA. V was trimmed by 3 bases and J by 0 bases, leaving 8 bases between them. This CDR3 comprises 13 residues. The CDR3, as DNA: TGCAGCGTTGAGTTCACAAACCAAGAGACCCAGTACTTC. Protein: CSVEFTNQETQYF.

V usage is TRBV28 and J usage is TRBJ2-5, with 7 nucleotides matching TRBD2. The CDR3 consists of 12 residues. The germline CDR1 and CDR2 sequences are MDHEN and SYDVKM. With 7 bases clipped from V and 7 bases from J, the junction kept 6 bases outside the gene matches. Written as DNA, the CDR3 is TGTGCCAGCACAGGGCAGCGGGGGACCCAGTACTTC. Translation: CASTGQRGTQYF.

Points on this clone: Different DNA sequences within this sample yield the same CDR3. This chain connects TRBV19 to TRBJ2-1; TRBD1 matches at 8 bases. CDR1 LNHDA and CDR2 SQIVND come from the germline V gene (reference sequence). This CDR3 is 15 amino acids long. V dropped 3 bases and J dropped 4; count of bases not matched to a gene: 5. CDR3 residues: CASSIDRGVYNEQFF. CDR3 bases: TGTGCCAGTAGTATTGACAGGGGTGTGTACAATGAGCAGTTCTTC.

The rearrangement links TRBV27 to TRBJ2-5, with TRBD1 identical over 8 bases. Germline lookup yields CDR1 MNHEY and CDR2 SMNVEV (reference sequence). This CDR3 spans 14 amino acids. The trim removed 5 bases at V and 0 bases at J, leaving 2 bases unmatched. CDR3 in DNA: TGTGCCAGCAGTCGACAGGGGTACCAAGAGACCCAGTACTTC. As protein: CASSRQGYQETQYF.

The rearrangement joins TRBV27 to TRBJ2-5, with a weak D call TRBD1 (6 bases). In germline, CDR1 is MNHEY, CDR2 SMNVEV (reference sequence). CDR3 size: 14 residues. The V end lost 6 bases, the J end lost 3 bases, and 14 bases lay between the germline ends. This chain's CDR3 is CASSYQGKKETQYF. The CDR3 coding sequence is TGTGCCAGCAGCTACCAGGGGAAAAAAGAGACCCAGTACTTC.

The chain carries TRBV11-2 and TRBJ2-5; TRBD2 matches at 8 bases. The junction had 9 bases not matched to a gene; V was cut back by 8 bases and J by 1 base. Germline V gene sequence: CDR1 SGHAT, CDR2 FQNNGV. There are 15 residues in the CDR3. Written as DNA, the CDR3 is TGTGCCAGCGGGGGGGCGGGAGGCATCCAAGAGACCCAGTACTTC. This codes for CASGGAGGIQETQYF.

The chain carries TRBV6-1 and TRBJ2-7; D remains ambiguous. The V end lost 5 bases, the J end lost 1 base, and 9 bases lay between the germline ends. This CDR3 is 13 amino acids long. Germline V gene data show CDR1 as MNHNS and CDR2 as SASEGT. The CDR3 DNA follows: TGTGCCAGCAGTATCTACATGTCCTACGAGCAGTACTTC. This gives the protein CASSIYMSYEQYF.

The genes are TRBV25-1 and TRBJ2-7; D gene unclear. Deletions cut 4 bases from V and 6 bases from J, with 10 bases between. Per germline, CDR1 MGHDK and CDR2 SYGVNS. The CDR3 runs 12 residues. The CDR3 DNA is TGTGCCAGCAGTGGGCCTGTCGGCGAGCAGTACTTC. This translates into CASSGPVGEQYF.

This CDR3 is CASRLAGPSSYEQYF. The CDR3, as DNA: TGTGCCAGCAGATTAGCGGGACCTAGCTCCTACGAGCAGTACTTC. This chain uses TRBV27 with TRBJ2-7; TRBD2 matches at 8 bases. Per germline, CDR1 MNHEY and CDR2 SMNVEV (reference sequence). The CDR3 has 15 amino acids. V lost 6 bases, J lost 0 bases, and 7 bases stayed unmatched.

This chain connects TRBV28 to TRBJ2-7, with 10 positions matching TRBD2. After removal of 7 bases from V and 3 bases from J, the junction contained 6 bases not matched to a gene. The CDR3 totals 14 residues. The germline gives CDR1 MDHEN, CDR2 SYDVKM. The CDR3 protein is CASTSGTSVYEQYF. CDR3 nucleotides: TGTGCCAGCACCTCCGGGACTAGCGTCTACGAGCAGTACTTC.